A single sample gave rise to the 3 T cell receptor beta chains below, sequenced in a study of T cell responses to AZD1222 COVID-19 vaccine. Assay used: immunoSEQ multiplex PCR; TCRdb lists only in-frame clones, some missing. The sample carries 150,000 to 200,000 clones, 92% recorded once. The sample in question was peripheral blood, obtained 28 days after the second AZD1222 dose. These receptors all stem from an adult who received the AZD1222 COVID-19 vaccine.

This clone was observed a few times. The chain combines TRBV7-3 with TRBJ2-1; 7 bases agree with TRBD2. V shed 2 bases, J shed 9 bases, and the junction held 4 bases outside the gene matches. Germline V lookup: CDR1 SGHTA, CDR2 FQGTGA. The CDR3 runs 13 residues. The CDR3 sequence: CASSLRERGEQFF. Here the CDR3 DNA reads TGTGCCAGCAGCTTACGGGAGCGGGGTGAGCAGTTCTTC.

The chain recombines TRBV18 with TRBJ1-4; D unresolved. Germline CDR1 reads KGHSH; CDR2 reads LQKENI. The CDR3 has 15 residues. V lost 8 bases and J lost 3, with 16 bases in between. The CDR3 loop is CASTGVPRANEKLFF. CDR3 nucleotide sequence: TGTGCCAGCACCGGGGTCCCGCGGGCTAATGAAAAACTGTTTTTT.

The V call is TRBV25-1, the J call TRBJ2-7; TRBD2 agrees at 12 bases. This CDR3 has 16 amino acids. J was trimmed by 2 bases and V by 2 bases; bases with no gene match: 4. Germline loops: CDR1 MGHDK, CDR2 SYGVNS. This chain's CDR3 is CASSEELAGGPYEQYF. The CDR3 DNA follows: TGTGCCAGCAGTGAAGAACTAGCGGGAGGTCCCTACGAGCAGTACTTC.